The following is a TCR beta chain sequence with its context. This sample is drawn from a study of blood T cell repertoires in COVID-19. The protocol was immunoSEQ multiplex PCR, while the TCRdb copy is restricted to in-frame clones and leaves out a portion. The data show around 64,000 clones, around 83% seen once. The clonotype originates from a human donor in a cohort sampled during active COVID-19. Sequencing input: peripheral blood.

The CDR3 sequence: CASSPSLRRGSGANVLTF. The CDR3 bases are TGTGCCAGCTCCCCATCGTTGAGGAGGGGCTCTGGGGCCAACGTCCTGACTTTC. This chain joins TRBV18 and TRBJ2-6; TRBD2 might be the D (6 bases). The V gene lost 6 bases and the J gene lost 0 bases, with 18 bases spanning the gap. CDR3 length equals 18 residues. The germline V gene has CDR1 KGHSH and CDR2 LQKENI.